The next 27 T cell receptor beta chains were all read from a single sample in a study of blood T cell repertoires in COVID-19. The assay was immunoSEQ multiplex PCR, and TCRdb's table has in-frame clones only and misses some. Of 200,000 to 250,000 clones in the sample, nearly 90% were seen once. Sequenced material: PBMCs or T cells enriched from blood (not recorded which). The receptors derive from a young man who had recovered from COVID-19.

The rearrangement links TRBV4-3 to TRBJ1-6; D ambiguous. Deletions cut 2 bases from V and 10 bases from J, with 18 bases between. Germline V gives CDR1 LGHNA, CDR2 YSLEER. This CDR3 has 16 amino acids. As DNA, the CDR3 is TGCGCCAGCAGCCAATTATTAGAAACGAGAACCTCACCCCTCCACTTT. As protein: CASSQLLETRTSPLHF.

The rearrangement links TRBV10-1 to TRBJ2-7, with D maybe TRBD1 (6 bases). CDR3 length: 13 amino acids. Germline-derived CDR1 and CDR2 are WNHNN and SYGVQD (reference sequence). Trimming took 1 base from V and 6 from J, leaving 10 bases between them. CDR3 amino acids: CASSEFTGREQYF. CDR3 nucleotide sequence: TGCGCCAGCAGTGAGTTCACAGGGCGCGAGCAGTACTTC.

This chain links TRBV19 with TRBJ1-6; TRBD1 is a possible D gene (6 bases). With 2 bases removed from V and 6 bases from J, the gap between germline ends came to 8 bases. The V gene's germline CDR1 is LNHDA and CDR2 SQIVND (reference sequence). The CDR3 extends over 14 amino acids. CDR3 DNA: TGTGCCAGTAGTATAAGAGGGGGTAATTCACCCCTCCACTTT. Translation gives CASSIRGGNSPLHF.

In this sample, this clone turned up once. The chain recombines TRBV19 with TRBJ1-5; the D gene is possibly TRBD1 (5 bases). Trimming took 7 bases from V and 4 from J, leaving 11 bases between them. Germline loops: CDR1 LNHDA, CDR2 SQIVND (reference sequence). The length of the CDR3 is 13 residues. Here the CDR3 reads CASTVRGNQPQHF. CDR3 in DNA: TGTGCCAGTACCGTGCGGGGGAATCAGCCCCAGCATTTT.

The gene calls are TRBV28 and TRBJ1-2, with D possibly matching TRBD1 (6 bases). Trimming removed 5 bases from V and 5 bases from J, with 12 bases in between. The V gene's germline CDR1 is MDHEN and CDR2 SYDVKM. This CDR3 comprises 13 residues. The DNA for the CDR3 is TGTGCCAGCAGTCTTAAGACAGGTTATGGCTACACCTTC. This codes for CASSLKTGYGYTF.

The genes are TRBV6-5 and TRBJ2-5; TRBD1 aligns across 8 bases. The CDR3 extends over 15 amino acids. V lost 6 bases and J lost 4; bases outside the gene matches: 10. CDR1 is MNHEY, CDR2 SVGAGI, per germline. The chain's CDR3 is CASSAAGGASETQYF. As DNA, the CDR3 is TGTGCCAGCAGCGCCGCAGGGGGCGCGTCAGAGACCCAGTACTTC.

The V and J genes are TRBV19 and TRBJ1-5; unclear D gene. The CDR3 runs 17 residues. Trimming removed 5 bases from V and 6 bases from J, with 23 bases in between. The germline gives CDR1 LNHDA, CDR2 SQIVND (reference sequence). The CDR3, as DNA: TGTGCCAGTAGTCGGCGGGTAGAGGTGCCCCCTGGTCAGCCCCAGCATTTT. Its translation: CASSRRVEVPPGQPQHF.

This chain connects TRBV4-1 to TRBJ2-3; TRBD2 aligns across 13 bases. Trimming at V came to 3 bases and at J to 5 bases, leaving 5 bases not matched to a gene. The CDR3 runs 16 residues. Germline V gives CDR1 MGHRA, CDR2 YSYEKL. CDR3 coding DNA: TGCGCCAGCAGCCAGACCGGACTAGCGGGGGTAGATACGCAGTATTTT. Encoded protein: CASSQTGLAGVDTQYF.

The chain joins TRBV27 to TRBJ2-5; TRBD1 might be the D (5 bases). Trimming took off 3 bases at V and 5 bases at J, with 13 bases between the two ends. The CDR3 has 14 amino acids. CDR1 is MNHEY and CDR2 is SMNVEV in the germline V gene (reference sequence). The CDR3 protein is CASSFGALGETQYF. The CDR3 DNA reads TGTGCCAGCAGTTTTGGGGCTCTTGGGGAGACCCAGTACTTC.

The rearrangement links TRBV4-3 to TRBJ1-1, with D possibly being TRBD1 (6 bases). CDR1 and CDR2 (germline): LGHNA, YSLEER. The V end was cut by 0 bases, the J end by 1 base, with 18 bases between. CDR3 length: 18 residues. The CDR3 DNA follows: TGCGCCAGCAGCCAAGATAGGTCAGGGGCAGGGGAGAACACTGAAGCTTTCTTT. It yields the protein CASSQDRSGAGENTEAFF.

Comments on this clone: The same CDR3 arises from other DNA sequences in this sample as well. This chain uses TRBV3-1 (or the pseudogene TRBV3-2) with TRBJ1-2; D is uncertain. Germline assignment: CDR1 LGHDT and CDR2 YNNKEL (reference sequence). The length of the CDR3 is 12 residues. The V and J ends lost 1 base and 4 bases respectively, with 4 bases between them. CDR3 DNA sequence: TGTGCCAGCAGCCAAGCACTCTATGGCTACACCTTC. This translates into CASSQALYGYTF.

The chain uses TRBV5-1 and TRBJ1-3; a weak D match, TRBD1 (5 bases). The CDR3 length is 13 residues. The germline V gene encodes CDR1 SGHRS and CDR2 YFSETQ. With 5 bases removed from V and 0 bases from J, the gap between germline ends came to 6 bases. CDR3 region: CASRGHSGNTIYF. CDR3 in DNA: TGCGCCAGCAGGGGGCACTCTGGAAACACCATATATTTT.

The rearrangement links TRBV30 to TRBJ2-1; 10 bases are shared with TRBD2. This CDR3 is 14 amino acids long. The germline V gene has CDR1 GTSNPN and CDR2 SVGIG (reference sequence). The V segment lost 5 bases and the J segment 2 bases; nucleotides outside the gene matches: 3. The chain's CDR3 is CAWEAGGPYNEQFF. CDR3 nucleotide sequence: TGTGCCTGGGAAGCGGGAGGGCCCTACAATGAGCAGTTCTTC. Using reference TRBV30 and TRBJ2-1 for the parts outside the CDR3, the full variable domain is SQTIHQWPATLVQPVGSPLSLECTVEGTSNPNLYWYRQAAGRGLQLLFYSVGIGQISSEVPQNLSASRPQDRQFILSSKKLLLSDSGFYLCAWEAGGPYNEQFFGPGTRLTVL.

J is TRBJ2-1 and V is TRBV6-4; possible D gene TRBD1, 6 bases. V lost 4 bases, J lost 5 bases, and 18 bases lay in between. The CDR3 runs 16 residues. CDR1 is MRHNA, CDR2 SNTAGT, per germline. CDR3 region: CASSVGFVGAHNEQFF. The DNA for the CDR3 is TGTGCCAGCAGTGTCGGGTTCGTGGGGGCGCACAATGAGCAGTTCTTC.

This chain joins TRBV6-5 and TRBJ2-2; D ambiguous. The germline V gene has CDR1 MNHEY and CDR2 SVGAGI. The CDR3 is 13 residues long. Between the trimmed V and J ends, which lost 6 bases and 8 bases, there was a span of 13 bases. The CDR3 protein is CASSPTERGELFF. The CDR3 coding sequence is TGTGCCAGCAGCCCAACGGAGAGGGGGGAGCTGTTTTTT.

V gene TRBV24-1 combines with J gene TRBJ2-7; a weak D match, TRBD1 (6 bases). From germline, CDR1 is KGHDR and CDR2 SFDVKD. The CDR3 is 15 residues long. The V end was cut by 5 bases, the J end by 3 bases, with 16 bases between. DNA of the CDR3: TGTGCCACCAGTGCGGAGGAACAGGGAGTCTACGAGCAGTACTTC. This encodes CATSAEEQGVYEQYF.

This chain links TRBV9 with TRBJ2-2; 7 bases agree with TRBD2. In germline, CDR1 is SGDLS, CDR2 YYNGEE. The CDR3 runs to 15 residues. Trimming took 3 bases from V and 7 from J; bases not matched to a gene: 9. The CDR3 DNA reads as TGTGCCAGCAGCGCCCGCGGGAGTGGGGTCGGGGAGCTGTTTTTT. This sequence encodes CASSARGSGVGELFF.

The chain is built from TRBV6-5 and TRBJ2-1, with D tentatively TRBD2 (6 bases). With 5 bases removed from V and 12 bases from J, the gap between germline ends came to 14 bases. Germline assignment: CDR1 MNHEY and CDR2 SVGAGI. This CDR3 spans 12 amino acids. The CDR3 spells CASSQTGLLQFF. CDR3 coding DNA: TGTGCCAGCAGTCAAACGGGACTTTTGCAGTTCTTC.

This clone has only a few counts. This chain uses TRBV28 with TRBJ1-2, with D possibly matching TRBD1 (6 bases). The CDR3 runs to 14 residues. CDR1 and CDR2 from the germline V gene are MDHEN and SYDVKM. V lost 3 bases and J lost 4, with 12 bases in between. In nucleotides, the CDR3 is TGTGCCAGCAGTTTGATGCAGGGGAGCTATGGCTACACCTTC. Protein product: CASSLMQGSYGYTF.

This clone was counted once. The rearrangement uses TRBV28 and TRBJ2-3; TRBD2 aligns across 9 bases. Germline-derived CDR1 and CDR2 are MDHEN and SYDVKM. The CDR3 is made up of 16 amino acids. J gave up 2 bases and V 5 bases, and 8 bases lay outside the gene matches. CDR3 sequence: CASSPTAGGNTDTQYF. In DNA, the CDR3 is TGTGCCAGCAGTCCAACGGCGGGAGGGAACACAGATACGCAGTATTTT. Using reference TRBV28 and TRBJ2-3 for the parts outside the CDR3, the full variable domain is DVKVTQSSRYLVKRTGEKVFLECVQDMDHENMFWYRQDPGLGLRLIYFSYDVKMKEKGDIPEGYSVSREKKERFSLILESASTNQTSMYLCASSPTAGGNTDTQYFGPGTRLTVL.

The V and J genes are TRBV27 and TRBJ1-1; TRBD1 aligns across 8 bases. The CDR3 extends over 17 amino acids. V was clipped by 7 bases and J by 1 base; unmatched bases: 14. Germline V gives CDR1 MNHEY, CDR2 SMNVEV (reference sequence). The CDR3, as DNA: TGTGCCAGCAACCCTAGCGATGTCGGACAGGGGAACACTGAAGCTTTCTTT. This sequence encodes CASNPSDVGQGNTEAFF.

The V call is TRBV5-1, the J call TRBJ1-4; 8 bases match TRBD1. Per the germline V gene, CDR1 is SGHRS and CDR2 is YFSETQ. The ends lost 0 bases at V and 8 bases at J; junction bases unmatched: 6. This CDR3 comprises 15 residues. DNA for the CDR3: TGCGCCAGCAGCTTGGCCGGGACAGGCAGGGAAAAACTGTTTTTT. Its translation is CASSLAGTGREKLFF.

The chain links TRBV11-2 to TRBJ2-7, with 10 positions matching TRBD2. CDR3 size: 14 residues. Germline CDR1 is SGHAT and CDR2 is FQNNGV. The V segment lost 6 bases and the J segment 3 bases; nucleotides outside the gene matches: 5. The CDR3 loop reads CASRRLAGGYEQYF. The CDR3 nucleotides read TGTGCCAGCAGGCGATTAGCGGGGGGCTACGAGCAGTACTTC.

CDR3 sequence reads: CASKIPRLALRGEQFF. CDR3 nucleotides: TGTGCCAGCAAGATTCCGAGACTAGCGCTGAGGGGTGAGCAGTTCTTC. The gene calls are TRBV2 and TRBJ2-1; 8 positions match TRBD2. Germline V gene lookup returns CDR1 SNHLY and CDR2 FYNNEI. Trimming removed 7 bases from V and 9 bases from J; junction bases left unmatched: 17. The CDR3 is 16 residues long.

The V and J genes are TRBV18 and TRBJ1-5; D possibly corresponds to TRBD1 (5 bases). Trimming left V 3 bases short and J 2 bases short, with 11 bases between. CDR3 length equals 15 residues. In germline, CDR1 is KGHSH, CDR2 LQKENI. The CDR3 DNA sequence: TGTGCCAGCTCACCGGTCGGCAGGGGCAATCAGCCCCAGCATTTT. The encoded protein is CASSPVGRGNQPQHF.

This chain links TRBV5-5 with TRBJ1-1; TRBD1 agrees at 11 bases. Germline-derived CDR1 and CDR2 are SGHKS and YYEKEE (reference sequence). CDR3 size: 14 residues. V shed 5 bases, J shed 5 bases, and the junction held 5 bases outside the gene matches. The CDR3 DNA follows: TGTGCCAGCAGATCCGGGACAGGGGGGACTGAAGCTTTCTTT. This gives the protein CASRSGTGGTEAFF. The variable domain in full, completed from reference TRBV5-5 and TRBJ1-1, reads DAGVTQSPTHLIKTRGQQVTLRCSPISGHKSVSWYQQVLGQGPQFIFQYYEKEERGRGNFPDRFSARQFPNYSSELNVNALLLGDSALYLCASRSGTGGTEAFFGQGTRLTVV.

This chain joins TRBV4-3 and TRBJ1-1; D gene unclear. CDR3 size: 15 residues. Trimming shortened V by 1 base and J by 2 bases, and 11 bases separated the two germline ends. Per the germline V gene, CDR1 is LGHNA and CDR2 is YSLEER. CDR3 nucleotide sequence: TGCGCCAGCAGCCAAGCATCGCTGGCCAACACTGAAGCTTTCTTT. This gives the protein CASSQASLANTEAFF.